The source of this T cell receptor (beta chain) is a study of T cells after yellow fever vaccination. General observations from the study: Although most clonotypes did not, a small share appeared in both CD4 and CD8 compartments. Researchers report a weaker secondary response that nonetheless peaked faster, day 5 versus 15. The bulk population could contribute abundant contaminating clonotypes to FACS-sorted repertoires.

This clonotype was seen at least ten times. What it recognizes is unknown. Universal primer sites and UMIs were introduced during 5'RACE template-switching synthesis of TCR cDNA. TCRdb re-analysed the 5' RACE reads in MiXCR, keeping a single row per CDR3 protein. Of around 100,000 distinct CDR3 sequences listed, around 8.6% are singletons. Germline V gene lookup returns CDR1 SQVTM and CDR2 ANQGSEA. The germline V and J ends were trimmed by 4 bases and 5 bases, with 14 bases remaining between them. CDR3 length equals 13 residues. The sample here was CD8+ T cells sorted from PBMCs, taken 45 days after the yellow fever booster vaccination. V is TRBV29-1 and J is TRBJ1-1; no clear D. This receptor was obtained from a man aged 30 to 39 who received the YFV17D yellow fever vaccine. Written as DNA, the CDR3 is TGCAGCGTTGGTCTAGGGTCGGAAACTGAAGCTTTCTTT. It translates to CSVGLGSETEAFF.